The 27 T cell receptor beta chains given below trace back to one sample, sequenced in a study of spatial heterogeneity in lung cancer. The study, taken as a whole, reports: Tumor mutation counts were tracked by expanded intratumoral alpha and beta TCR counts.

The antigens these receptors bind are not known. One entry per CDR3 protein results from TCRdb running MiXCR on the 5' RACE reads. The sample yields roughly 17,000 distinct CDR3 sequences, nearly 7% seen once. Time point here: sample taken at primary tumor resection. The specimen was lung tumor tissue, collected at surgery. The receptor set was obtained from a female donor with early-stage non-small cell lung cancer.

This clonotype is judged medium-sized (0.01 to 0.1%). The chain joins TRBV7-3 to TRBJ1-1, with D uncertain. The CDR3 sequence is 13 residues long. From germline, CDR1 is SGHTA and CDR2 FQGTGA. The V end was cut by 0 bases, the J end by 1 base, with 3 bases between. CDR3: CASSLTGNTEAFF. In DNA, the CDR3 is TGTGCCAGCAGCTTAACGGGGAACACTGAAGCTTTCTTT.

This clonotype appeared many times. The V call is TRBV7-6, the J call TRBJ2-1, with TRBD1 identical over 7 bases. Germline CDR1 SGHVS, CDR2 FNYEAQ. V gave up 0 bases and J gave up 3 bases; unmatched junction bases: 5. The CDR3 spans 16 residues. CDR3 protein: CASSLATGVGYNEQFF. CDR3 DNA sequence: TGTGCCAGCAGCTTAGCTACAGGGGTCGGCTACAATGAGCAGTTCTTC.

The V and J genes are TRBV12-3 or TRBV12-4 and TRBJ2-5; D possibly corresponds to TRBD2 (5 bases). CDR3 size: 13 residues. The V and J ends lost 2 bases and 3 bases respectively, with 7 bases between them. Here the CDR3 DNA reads TGTGCCAGCAGTTTATCGGGGAAAGAGACCCAGTACTTC. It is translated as CASSLSGKETQYF.

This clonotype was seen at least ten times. The CDR3: CSASHRGLDTQYF. The CDR3 coding sequence is TGCAGTGCGAGCCACAGGGGGCTGGATACGCAGTATTTT. V is TRBV20-1 and J is TRBJ2-3; TRBD1 agrees at 9 bases. The CDR3 contains 13 residues. V lost 6 bases to trimming and J lost 6 bases; unmatched junction nucleotides: 7. The V gene's germline CDR1 is DFQATT and CDR2 SNEGSKA (reference sequence).

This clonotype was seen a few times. The CDR3 is CASTPGNNEQFF. The CDR3 DNA follows: TGTGCCAGCACCCCAGGGAACAATGAGCAGTTCTTC. The V gene is TRBV6-5, the J gene TRBJ2-1; possibly TRBD1 for D (5 bases). The CDR3 length is 12 residues. Germline V gene data show CDR1 as MNHEY and CDR2 as SVGAGI. Trimming shortened V by 7 bases and J by 5 bases, and 9 bases separated the two germline ends.

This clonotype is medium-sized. The CDR3 nucleotides are TGTGCCAGCAGTTACGACCCTTTTGGGGACCAGTACTTC. Translation gives CASSYDPFGDQYF. The V gene is TRBV6-6, the J gene TRBJ2-5, with D hard to call. CDR1 MNHNY and CDR2 SVGAGI come from the germline V gene (reference sequence). The CDR3 sequence is 13 residues long. V was cut by 2 bases and J by 10 bases, with 14 bases left in between.

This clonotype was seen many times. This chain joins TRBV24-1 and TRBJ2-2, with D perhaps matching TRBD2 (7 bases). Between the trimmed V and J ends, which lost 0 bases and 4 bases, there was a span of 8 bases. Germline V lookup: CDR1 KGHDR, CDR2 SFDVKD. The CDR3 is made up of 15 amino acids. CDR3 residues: CATSDLRGATGELFF. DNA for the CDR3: TGTGCCACCAGTGATTTGCGGGGGGCCACCGGGGAGCTGTTTTTT.

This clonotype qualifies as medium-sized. CDR3 DNA: TGTGCCACCAGGGCCGCGGGACTAGCGGGGGCTCAAACCGGGGAGCTGTTTTTT. It specifies CATRAAGLAGAQTGELFF. The chain combines TRBV24-1 with TRBJ2-2; 14 nucleotides match TRBD2. Germline assignment: CDR1 KGHDR and CDR2 SFDVKD. V lost 7 bases and J lost 5; bases outside the gene matches: 11. This CDR3 contains 18 residues.

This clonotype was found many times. The CDR3 DNA sequence: TGCGCCAGCAGCCAAGGAATTCAAGAGACCCAGTACTTC. Its protein product is CASSQGIQETQYF. The chain uses TRBV4-1 and TRBJ2-5; no firm D call. In germline, CDR1 is MGHRA, CDR2 YSYEKL. V was clipped by 1 base and J by 2 bases, with 5 bases between them. The CDR3 contains 13 residues.

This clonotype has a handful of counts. The DNA of the CDR3 is TGTGCCAGCAGTTTAGGGGTTTTGGGGGGAGATACGCAGTATTTT. It codes for CASSLGVLGGDTQYF. J is TRBJ2-3 and V is TRBV12-3 or TRBV12-4; tentative D call: TRBD2 (6 bases). CDR3 length equals 15 residues. With 1 base removed from V and 5 bases from J, the gap between germline ends came to 13 bases.

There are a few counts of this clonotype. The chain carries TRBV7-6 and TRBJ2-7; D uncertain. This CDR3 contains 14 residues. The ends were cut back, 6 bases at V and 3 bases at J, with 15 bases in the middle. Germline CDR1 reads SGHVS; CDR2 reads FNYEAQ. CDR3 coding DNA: TGTGCCAGCAGGGTCCGGCGCGTGAGCTACGAGCAGTACTTC. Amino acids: CASRVRRVSYEQYF.

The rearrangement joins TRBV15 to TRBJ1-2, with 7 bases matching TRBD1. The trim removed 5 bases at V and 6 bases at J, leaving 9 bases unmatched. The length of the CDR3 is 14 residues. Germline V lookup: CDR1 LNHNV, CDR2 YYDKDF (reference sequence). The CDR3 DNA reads TGTGCCACCAGCCCCGACAGGGTGGATAATGGCTACACCTTC. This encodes CATSPDRVDNGYTF.

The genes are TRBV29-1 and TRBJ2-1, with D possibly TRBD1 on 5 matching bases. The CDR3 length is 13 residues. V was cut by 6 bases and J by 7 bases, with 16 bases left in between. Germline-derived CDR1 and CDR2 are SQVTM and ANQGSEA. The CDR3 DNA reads TGCAGCGTCGACGACGGACACCGAAATGAGCAGTTCTTC. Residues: CSVDDGHRNEQFF.

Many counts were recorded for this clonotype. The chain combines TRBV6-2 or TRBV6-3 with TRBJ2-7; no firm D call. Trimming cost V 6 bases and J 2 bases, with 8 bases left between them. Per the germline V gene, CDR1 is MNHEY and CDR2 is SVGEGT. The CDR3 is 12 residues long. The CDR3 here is CASSPHPYEQYF. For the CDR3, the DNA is TGTGCCAGCAGCCCGCACCCCTACGAGCAGTACTTC.

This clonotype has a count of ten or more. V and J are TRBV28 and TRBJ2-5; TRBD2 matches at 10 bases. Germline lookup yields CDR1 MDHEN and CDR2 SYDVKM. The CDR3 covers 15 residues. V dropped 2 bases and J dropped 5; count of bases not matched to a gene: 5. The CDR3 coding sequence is TGTGCCAGCAGTTTAGGTAGCGGGGGGAAGGAGACCCAGTACTTC. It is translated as CASSLGSGGKETQYF.

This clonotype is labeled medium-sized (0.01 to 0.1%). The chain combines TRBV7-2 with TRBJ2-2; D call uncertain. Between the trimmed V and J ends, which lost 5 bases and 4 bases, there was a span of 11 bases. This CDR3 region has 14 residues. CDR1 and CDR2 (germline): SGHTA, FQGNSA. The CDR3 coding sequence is TGTGCCAGCAGCCCCCTCAAAACCACCGGGGAGCTGTTTTTT. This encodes CASSPLKTTGELFF. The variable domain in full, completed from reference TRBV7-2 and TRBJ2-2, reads GAGVSQSPSNKVTEKGKDVELRCDPISGHTALYWYRQSLGQGLEFLIYFQGNSAPDKSGLPSDRFSAERTGGSVSTLTIQRTQQEDSAVYLCASSPLKTTGELFFGEGSRLTVL.

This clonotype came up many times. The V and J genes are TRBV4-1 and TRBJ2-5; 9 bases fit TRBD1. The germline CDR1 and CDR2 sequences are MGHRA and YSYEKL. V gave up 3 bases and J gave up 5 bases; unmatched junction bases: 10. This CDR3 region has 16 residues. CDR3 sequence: CASSQLDRGSMETQYF. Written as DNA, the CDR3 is TGCGCCAGCAGCCAGCTAGACAGGGGGAGTATGGAGACCCAGTACTTC.

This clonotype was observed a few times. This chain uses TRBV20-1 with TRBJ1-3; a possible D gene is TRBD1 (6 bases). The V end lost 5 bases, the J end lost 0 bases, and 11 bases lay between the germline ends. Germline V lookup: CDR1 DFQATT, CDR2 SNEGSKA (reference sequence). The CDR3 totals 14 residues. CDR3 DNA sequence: TGCAGTGCTTCTCGGGGGCCCTCTGGAAACACCATATATTTT. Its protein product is CSASRGPSGNTIYF.

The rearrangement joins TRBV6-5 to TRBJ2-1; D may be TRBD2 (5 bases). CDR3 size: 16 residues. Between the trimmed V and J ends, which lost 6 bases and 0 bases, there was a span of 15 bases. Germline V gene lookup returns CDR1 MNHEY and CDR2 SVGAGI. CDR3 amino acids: CASRRWEFGSYNEQFF. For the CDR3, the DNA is TGTGCCAGCAGGAGATGGGAGTTCGGCTCCTACAATGAGCAGTTCTTC.

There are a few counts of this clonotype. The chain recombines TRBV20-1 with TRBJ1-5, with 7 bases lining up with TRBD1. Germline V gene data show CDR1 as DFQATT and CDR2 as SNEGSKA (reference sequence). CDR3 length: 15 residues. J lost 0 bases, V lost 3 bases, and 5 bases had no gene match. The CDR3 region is CSASPGQFSNQPQHF. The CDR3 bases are TGCAGTGCTAGCCCGGGACAGTTTAGCAATCAGCCCCAGCATTTT.

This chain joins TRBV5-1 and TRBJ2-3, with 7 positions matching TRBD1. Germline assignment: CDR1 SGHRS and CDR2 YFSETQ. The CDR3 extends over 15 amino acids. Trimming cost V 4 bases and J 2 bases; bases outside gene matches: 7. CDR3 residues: CASSQPGTATDTQYF. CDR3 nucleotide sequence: TGCGCCAGCAGCCAACCCGGGACAGCCACAGATACGCAGTATTTT.

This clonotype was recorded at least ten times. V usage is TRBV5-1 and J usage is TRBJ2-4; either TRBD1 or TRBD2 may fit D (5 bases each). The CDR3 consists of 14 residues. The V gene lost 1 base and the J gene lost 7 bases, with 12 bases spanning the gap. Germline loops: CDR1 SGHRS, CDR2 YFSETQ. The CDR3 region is CASSLSGNRNIQYF. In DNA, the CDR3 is TGCGCCAGCAGCTTGTCCGGGAACAGGAACATTCAGTACTTC.

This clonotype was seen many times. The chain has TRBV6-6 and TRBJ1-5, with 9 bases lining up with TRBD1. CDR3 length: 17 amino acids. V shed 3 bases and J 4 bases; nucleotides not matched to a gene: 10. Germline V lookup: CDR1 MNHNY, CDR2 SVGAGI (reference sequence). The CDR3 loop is CASSYPGQGTVNQPQHF. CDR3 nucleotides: TGTGCCAGCAGTTATCCCGGACAGGGGACCGTTAATCAGCCCCAGCATTTT.

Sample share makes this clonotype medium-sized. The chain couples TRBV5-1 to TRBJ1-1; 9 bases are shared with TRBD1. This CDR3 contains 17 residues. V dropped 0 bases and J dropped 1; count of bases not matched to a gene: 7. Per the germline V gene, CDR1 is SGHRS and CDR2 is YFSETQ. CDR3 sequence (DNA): TGCGCCAGCAGCTTGGGAGCGGGACAGGGATCGAACACTGAAGCTTTCTTT. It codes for CASSLGAGQGSNTEAFF. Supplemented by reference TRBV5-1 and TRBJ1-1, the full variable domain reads KAGVTQTPRYLIKTRGQQVTLSCSPISGHRSVSWYQQTPGQGLQFLFEYFSETQRNKGNFPGRFSGRQFSNSRSEMNVSTLELGDSALYLCASSLGAGQGSNTEAFFGQGTRLTVV.

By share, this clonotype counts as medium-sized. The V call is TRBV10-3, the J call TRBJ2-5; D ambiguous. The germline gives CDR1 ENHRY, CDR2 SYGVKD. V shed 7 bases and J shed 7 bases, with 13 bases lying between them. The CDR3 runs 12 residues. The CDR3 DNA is TGTGCCATCAAAGACTCGGCGTCGACCCAGTACTTC. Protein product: CAIKDSASTQYF.

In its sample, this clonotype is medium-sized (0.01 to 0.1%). CDR3 amino acids: CASSSTGGEAAEAFF. As DNA, the CDR3 is TGCGCCAGCAGCTCGACAGGGGGCGAGGCGGCTGAAGCTTTCTTT. This sequence joins TRBV5-1 and TRBJ1-1; TRBD1 agrees at 10 bases. The CDR3 covers 15 residues. CDR1 and CDR2 from the germline V gene are SGHRS and YFSETQ. V was clipped by 3 bases and J by 6 bases; unmatched bases: 8.

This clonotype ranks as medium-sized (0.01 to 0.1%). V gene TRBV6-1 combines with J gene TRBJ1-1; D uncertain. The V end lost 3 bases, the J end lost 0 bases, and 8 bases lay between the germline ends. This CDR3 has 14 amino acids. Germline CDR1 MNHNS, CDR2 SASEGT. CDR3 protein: CASSESMMNTEAFF. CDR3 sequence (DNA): TGTGCCAGCAGTGAGTCGATGATGAACACTGAAGCTTTCTTT.